These 29 T cell receptor beta chains originate from one sample sequenced in a study of T cells in Graves' hyperthyroidism and ophthalmopathy. Regions amplified from RNA transcripts were the TCR beta CDR3 regions. TCR CDR3 regions were first amplified by RT-PCR with HTBI primers. TCRdb called the multiplex PCR reads again in MiXCR, with one record for every CDR3 protein. The table has 380,000 or so distinct CDR3 sequences, roughly 13% seen once. Sequencing input: blood. The receptors derive from a man younger than 45 with Graves' hyperthyroidism that later progressed to Graves' ophthalmopathy.

The sample holds many counts of this clonotype. This rearrangement joins TRBV4-2 to TRBJ2-3; D is undetermined. Germline V CDR1 and CDR2: LGHNA, YNFKEQ. The CDR3 is 18 amino acids. V lost 4 bases and J 0 bases, leaving 20 bases between the germline ends. As DNA, the CDR3 is TGTGCCAGCAGCCTAGATTCACCCCGCGAGACAAGCACAGATACGCAGTATTTT. It specifies CASSLDSPRETSTDTQYF.

There are many counts of this clonotype. The V gene is TRBV20-1, the J gene TRBJ2-5, with D perhaps TRBD1 (6 bases). This CDR3 contains 14 residues. With 2 bases removed from V and 4 bases from J, the gap between germline ends came to 14 bases. CDR1 and CDR2 (germline): DFQATT, SNEGSKA (reference sequence). The DNA for the CDR3 is TGCAGTGCTAGATATAAGGGCAGGGGAGAGACCCAGTACTTC. Its protein is CSARYKGRGETQYF.

In this sample, this clonotype turned up a few times. The chain combines TRBV6-1 with TRBJ2-2, with D possibly matching TRBD2 (6 bases). Germline V gives CDR1 MNHNS, CDR2 SASEGT. Trimming pared 5 bases from V and 0 bases from J, leaving 16 bases between. The CDR3 has 17 residues. DNA for the CDR3: TGTGCCAGCAGTTACTTTGCGACTAGAGCGAACACCGGGGAGCTGTTTTTT. It codes for CASSYFATRANTGELFF.

This clonotype was counted once. The chain carries TRBV25-1 and TRBJ2-2, with 8 bases matching TRBD2. The V and J ends lost 0 bases and 7 bases, in that order; junction bases with no gene match: 7. The germline V gene encodes CDR1 MGHDK and CDR2 SYGVNS. The CDR3 sequence is 16 residues long. CDR3 region: CASSEYERTSYGELFF. In DNA form, the CDR3 reads TGTGCCAGCAGTGAATATGAGCGGACTAGCTACGGGGAGCTGTTTTTT.

This clonotype was seen many times. The V and J genes are TRBV2 and TRBJ1-2; tentatively, D is TRBD1 (5 bases). The CDR3 has 13 residues. The V end was cut by 6 bases, the J end by 0 bases, with 8 bases between. Germline values: CDR1 SNHLY, CDR2 FYNNEI. CDR3 loop: CASRSTANYGYTF. For the CDR3, the DNA is TGTGCCAGCAGGTCGACAGCTAACTATGGCTACACCTTC.

This clonotype was counted at least ten times. The V call is TRBV7-9, the J call TRBJ2-7, with TRBD2 as a possible D gene (6 bases). CDR1 SEHNR and CDR2 FQNEAQ come from the germline V gene (reference sequence). With 5 bases removed from V and 6 bases from J, the gap between germline ends came to 23 bases. CDR3 length: 16 residues. For the CDR3, the DNA is TGTGCCAGCAGCCCCAGATTTATGGGAGGTATCGGCGAGCAGTACTTC. It translates to CASSPRFMGGIGEQYF.

In this sample, this clonotype turned up many times. V is TRBV7-9 and J is TRBJ2-3; perhaps TRBD2 as D (7 bases). The CDR3 loop spans 16 amino acids. V shed 5 bases and J shed 2 bases, with 17 bases lying between them. Germline loops: CDR1 SEHNR, CDR2 FQNEAQ (reference sequence). CDR3 DNA: TGTGCCAGCAGCCCATCTAGCGGACAGCACACAGATACGCAGTATTTT. This sequence encodes CASSPSSGQHTDTQYF.

J is TRBJ2-3 and V is TRBV7-2, with 8 bases that match TRBD2. J lost 3 bases, V lost 1 base, and 6 bases had no gene match. This CDR3 is built from 16 residues. The germline CDR1 and CDR2 sequences are SGHTA and FQGNSA. The CDR3 coding sequence is TGTGCCAGCAGCTTAGTACGAGCGGGGGAGACAGATACGCAGTATTTT. Translated: CASSLVRAGETDTQYF.

This clonotype was picked up many times. This chain joins TRBV12-3 or TRBV12-4 and TRBJ1-2; D might be TRBD1 (5 bases). V lost 7 bases to trimming and J lost 4 bases, with 16 bases between them. The CDR3 runs to 14 residues. CDR3 nucleotide sequence: TGTGCCAGCACCGAAGAAGGGGCAGGCTATGGCTACACCTTC. Protein product: CASTEEGAGYGYTF.

This clonotype occurred many times. The chain recombines TRBV20-1 with TRBJ1-2; 8 bases are a match to TRBD1. CDR3 length: 12 amino acids. CDR1 is DFQATT, CDR2 SNEGSKA, per germline (reference sequence). V shed 6 bases and J 5 bases; nucleotides not matched to a gene: 5. In nucleotides, the CDR3 is TGCAGTGCCTTGGACAGGGTTTATGGCTACACCTTC. The encoded protein is CSALDRVYGYTF.

In this sample, this clonotype turned up many times. V is TRBV10-3 and J is TRBJ2-7, with 12 bases lining up with TRBD1. This CDR3 comprises 14 residues. The V gene's germline CDR1 is ENHRY and CDR2 SYGVKD. Trimming took 4 bases from V and 7 from J; bases not matched to a gene: 5. The CDR3 bases are TGTGCCATCAGTGGGGGACAGGGGGCGCGAGAGCAGTACTTC. Translating it yields CAISGGQGAREQYF.

The chain recombines TRBV12-3 or TRBV12-4 with TRBJ1-1, with unresolved D. The CDR3 loop spans 15 amino acids. The germline V and J ends were trimmed by 2 bases and 3 bases, with 13 bases remaining between them. The CDR3, as DNA: TGTGCCAGCAGTTTACTTCGGGTGAGGTACACTGAAGCTTTCTTT. This sequence encodes CASSLLRVRYTEAFF.

This clonotype was found a few times. Germline is not matched at one junction end, which may reflect a read error. J is TRBJ2-4 and V is TRBV18, with a possible D match to TRBD1 (6 bases). The CDR3 spans 15 residues. CDR1 is KGHSH, CDR2 LQKENI, per germline. The CDR3 DNA follows: TGTGCCAGCTCCCCACAGGGCCCCCCGCTGAACATTCAGTACTTC. This encodes CASSPQGPPLNIQYF.

The V and J genes are TRBV5-1 and TRBJ2-5; TRBD1 is a possible D gene (5 bases). The germline V and J ends were trimmed by 5 bases and 10 bases, with 21 bases remaining between them. The CDR3 is made up of 14 amino acids. Per the germline V gene, CDR1 is SGHRS and CDR2 is YFSETQ. The CDR3 loop is CASRPQAGPLVQYF. As DNA, the CDR3 is TGCGCCAGCAGACCACAGGCAGGTCCTCTGGTCCAGTACTTC.

At least ten counts were recorded for this clonotype. In DNA form, the CDR3 reads TGTGCCAGCAGTTTAGAGGGTCGCGGGGTTTTCGAGCAGTACTTC. This codes for CASSLEGRGVFEQYF. This chain connects TRBV12-3 or TRBV12-4 to TRBJ2-7; D is perhaps TRBD2 (6 bases). The CDR3 spans 15 residues. Trimming left V 1 base short and J 6 bases short, with 16 bases between.

This clonotype was seen only a few times. V usage is TRBV5-5 and J usage is TRBJ2-1; D is possibly TRBD2 (6 bases). In germline, CDR1 is SGHKS, CDR2 YYEKEE (reference sequence). This CDR3 spans 13 amino acids. Trimming took 4 bases from V and 5 from J, leaving 10 bases between them. CDR3 bases: TGTGCCAGCAGCGGGGACTGGGACAATGAGCAGTTCTTC. This sequence encodes CASSGDWDNEQFF. Variable domain in full (rest from reference TRBV5-5 and TRBJ2-1): DAGVTQSPTHLIKTRGQQVTLRCSPISGHKSVSWYQQVLGQGPQFIFQYYEKEERGRGNFPDRFSARQFPNYSSELNVNALLLGDSALYLCASSGDWDNEQFFGPGTRLTVL.

CDR3 sequence (DNA): TGTGCCAGCAGCCCACCCGACATTTTGGGCGAAAAACTGTTTTTT. Protein product: CASSPPDILGEKLFF. The gene calls are TRBV3-1 and TRBJ1-4, with D uncertain. The CDR3 has 15 amino acids. Germline V gene lookup returns CDR1 LGHDT and CDR2 YNNKEL (reference sequence). V was shortened by 4 bases and J by 8 bases, with 17 bases between the two germline ends.

The chain carries TRBV20-1 and TRBJ2-3; 15 bases agree with TRBD2. The CDR3 has 23 amino acids. After removal of 2 bases from V and 0 bases from J, the junction contained 21 bases not matched to a gene. The germline V gene has CDR1 DFQATT and CDR2 SNEGSKA (reference sequence). CDR3 DNA sequence: TGCAGTGCTAGATATTCCGGGACTAGCGGGGGGATTACGATTCCTCCTAGCACAGATACGCAGTATTTT. This gives the protein CSARYSGTSGGITIPPSTDTQYF.

The V call is TRBV20-1, the J call TRBJ2-1; 16 bases are a match to TRBD2. This CDR3 has 21 amino acids. Per the germline V gene, CDR1 is DFQATT and CDR2 is SNEGSKA (reference sequence). J lost 1 base, V lost 4 bases, and 16 bases had no gene match. CDR3 DNA sequence: TGCAGTGCTACCACCCGGGGGGGACTAGCGGGGGGGCCGTGGTCCTACAATGAGCAGTTCTTC. Amino acid sequence: CSATTRGGLAGGPWSYNEQFF.

In its sample, this clonotype was seen many times. The chain recombines TRBV12-3 or TRBV12-4 with TRBJ2-2, with 11 nucleotides matching TRBD2. This CDR3 comprises 15 residues. J lost 4 bases, V lost 7 bases, and 5 bases had no gene match. This CDR3 is CASTTSGGSTGELFF. For the CDR3, the DNA is TGTGCCAGCACAACTAGCGGGGGCTCCACCGGGGAGCTGTTTTTT.

There are many counts of this clonotype. V and J are TRBV20-1 and TRBJ1-2; D is undetermined. This CDR3 has 12 amino acids. V was cut by 1 base and J by 6 bases, with 9 bases left in between. Germline V gene data show CDR1 as DFQATT and CDR2 as SNEGSKA (reference sequence). The CDR3 coding sequence is TGCAGTGCTAGAGTCGGGTCGGATGGCTACACCTTC. Translating it yields CSARVGSDGYTF.

This clonotype was recorded many times. The rearrangement links TRBV12-3 or TRBV12-4 to TRBJ2-5; 11 positions match TRBD2. The V segment lost 3 bases and the J segment 2 bases; nucleotides outside the gene matches: 5. CDR3 size: 16 residues. The DNA of the CDR3 is TGTGCCAGCAGTTTTCTAGCGGGGGGACTTCAAGAGACCCAGTACTTC. Amino acids: CASSFLAGGLQETQYF.

The genes are TRBV9 and TRBJ2-3; 8 nucleotides line up with TRBD2. CDR3 length equals 16 residues. The junction had 7 bases not matched to a gene; V was cut back by 1 base and J by 3 bases. The germline V gene encodes CDR1 SGDLS and CDR2 YYNGEE. The CDR3 region is CASSVNWRGETDTQYF. The CDR3, as DNA: TGTGCCAGCAGCGTAAATTGGCGGGGGGAAACAGATACGCAGTATTTT.

This rearrangement joins TRBV5-1 to TRBJ2-1; D might be TRBD2 (6 bases). Trimming took 0 bases from V and 1 from J, leaving 14 bases between them. Germline V gene data show CDR1 as SGHRS and CDR2 as YFSETQ. The CDR3 extends over 17 amino acids. CDR3 bases: TGCGCCAGCAGCTTGGTAGGAGGGCTAGAATCCTACAATGAGCAGTTCTTC. Amino acids: CASSLVGGLESYNEQFF.

This clonotype was found many times. The chain is built from TRBV20-1 and TRBJ2-2, with D hard to call. The V end was cut by 5 bases, the J end by 4 bases, with 17 bases between. The CDR3 extends over 15 amino acids. The germline V gene has CDR1 DFQATT and CDR2 SNEGSKA (reference sequence). The CDR3: CSAPDPTSSTGELFF. The CDR3 DNA sequence: TGCAGTGCTCCAGATCCTACCTCGAGCACCGGGGAGCTGTTTTTT.

This clonotype was picked up many times. The chain combines TRBV5-5 with TRBJ2-7; D is undetermined. Trimming took off 4 bases at V and 5 bases at J, with 10 bases between the two ends. The germline gives CDR1 SGHKS, CDR2 YYEKEE (reference sequence). The CDR3 covers 12 residues. CDR3 coding DNA: TGTGCCAGCAGCAGGACCGGTGACGAGCAGTACTTC. Its translation: CASSRTGDEQYF.

This clonotype has ten or more counts. CDR3 nucleotides: TGTGCCAGCAGTAGCAACAGCCTGAACACTGAAGCTTTCTTT. Protein sequence: CASSSNSLNTEAFF. The V gene is TRBV12-3 or TRBV12-4, the J gene TRBJ1-1; no definite D call. There are 14 residues in the CDR3. V lost 5 bases and J 0 bases, leaving 10 bases between the germline ends.

This clonotype was observed at least ten times. The V and J genes are TRBV5-6 and TRBJ2-5, with D possibly being TRBD2 (6 bases). This CDR3 is 15 amino acids long. The V end was cut by 0 bases, the J end by 4 bases, with 13 bases between. Germline CDR1 SGHDT, CDR2 YYEEEE. The CDR3 reads CASSLVGGIGETQYF. The CDR3 bases are TGTGCCAGCAGCTTGGTTGGCGGGATCGGAGAGACCCAGTACTTC.

This clonotype occurred a few times. J is TRBJ2-1 and V is TRBV3-1; D unclear. Germline CDR1 and CDR2: LGHDT and YNNKEL (reference sequence). V lost 2 bases and J 0 bases, leaving 8 bases between the germline ends. The CDR3 runs 15 residues. The CDR3 is CASSQNAGSYNEQFF. The CDR3 DNA reads TGTGCCAGCAGCCAAAATGCCGGCTCCTACAATGAGCAGTTCTTC.